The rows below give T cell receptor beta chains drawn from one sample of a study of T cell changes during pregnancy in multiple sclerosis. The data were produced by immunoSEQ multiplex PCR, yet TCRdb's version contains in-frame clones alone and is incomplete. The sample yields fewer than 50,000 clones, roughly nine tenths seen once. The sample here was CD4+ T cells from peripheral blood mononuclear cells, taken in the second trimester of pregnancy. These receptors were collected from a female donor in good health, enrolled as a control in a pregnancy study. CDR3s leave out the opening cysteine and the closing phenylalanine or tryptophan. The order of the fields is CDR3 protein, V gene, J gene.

ASSLRYRGRGANVLT	TRBV7-9	TRBJ2-6
ASSFRQGSAEAF	TRBV5-1	TRBJ1-1
ASSSGTETNTEAF	TRBV11-3	TRBJ1-1
ASSPVVEREQY	TRBV7-2	TRBJ2-7
ASSPSWQSYGYT	TRBV5-6	TRBJ1-2
ASSRLADIQETQY	TRBV23-1	TRBJ2-5
ASSPASGGALDTQY	TRBV18	TRBJ2-3
ASTRGRSNQPQH	TRBV19	TRBJ1-5
ASSLGGQGNEQF	TRBV7-9	TRBJ2-1
ASSPGLAGGYNEQF	TRBV4-2	TRBJ2-1
ASATSRNTEAF	TRBV4-2	TRBJ1-1
ASSDSNRGYGYT	TRBV6-4	TRBJ1-2
ASSLGWGVSGYEQY	TRBV7-2	TRBJ2-7
ASSGSYDLGYT	TRBV25-1	TRBJ1-2
ASSPGQRMNTEAF	TRBV19	TRBJ1-1
ASLPQGEGAEAF	TRBV19	TRBJ1-1
ASYSGIGTEAF	TRBV19	TRBJ1-1
ASSPQAGSLGNTIY	TRBV18	TRBJ1-3
ASTGTGISPLH	TRBV11-2	TRBJ1-6
ASSARGGVDGYT	TRBV11-3	TRBJ1-2
ASSPPTGGMFGANVLT	TRBV18	TRBJ2-6
ASSAIGTGLSHGYT	TRBV9	TRBJ1-2
SAGTSGAQNEQF	TRBV29-1	TRBJ2-1
ASSVSGLAKYNEQF	TRBV19	TRBJ2-1
AWSVWVDSEQF	TRBV30	TRBJ2-1
ASSQVTGGTDTQY	TRBV4-3	TRBJ2-3
ASSQERGKRYNEQF	TRBV14	TRBJ2-1
ASSQEGGSGYT	TRBV4-1	TRBJ1-2
ASSHGSGGPSYEQY	TRBV19	TRBJ2-7
ASRTGVGEQF	TRBV19	TRBJ2-1